A single sample gave rise to the 17 T cell receptor beta chains below, sequenced in a study of T cell responses to AZD1222 COVID-19 vaccine. The table came from immunoSEQ multiplex PCR; TCRdb's copy has only in-frame clones and leaves some out. The sample lists 85,000 to 100,000 clones, approximately 92% occurring once. This sample comprised peripheral blood, obtained on day 0 of AZD1222 vaccination. All receptors derive from an adult in good health.

The chain combines TRBV5-1 with TRBJ2-6, with D uncertain. The germline gives CDR1 SGHRS, CDR2 YFSETQ. Trimming took 0 bases from V and 1 from J, leaving 8 bases between them. There are 16 residues in the CDR3. CDR3 DNA sequence: TGCGCCAGCAGCTTGGGCGATGATTCTGGGGCCAACGTCCTGACTTTC. Protein sequence: CASSLGDDSGANVLTF.

This sequence joins TRBV30 and TRBJ2-7; no clear D. The CDR3 length is 11 residues. Trimming cost V 2 bases and J 4 bases, with 6 bases left between them. Germline V gene lookup returns CDR1 GTSNPN and CDR2 SVGIG (reference sequence). In nucleotides, the CDR3 is TGTGCCTGGAGTTCCACGTACGAGCAGTACTTC. Protein product: CAWSSTYEQYF.

The chain's CDR3 is CASKPGQAYEQYF. The CDR3 DNA is TGTGCCAGCAAACCGGGACAGGCCTACGAGCAGTACTTC. The rearrangement links TRBV28 to TRBJ2-7; 8 nucleotides line up with TRBD1. Germline V gives CDR1 MDHEN, CDR2 SYDVKM. J gave up 2 bases and V 7 bases, and 4 bases lay outside the gene matches. The CDR3 is 13 residues long.

The chain links TRBV10-3 to TRBJ2-7; the match to TRBD1 covers 10 bases. Germline lookup yields CDR1 ENHRY and CDR2 SYGVKD. The V gene end was trimmed by 6 bases and the J gene end by 5 bases; junction bases not matched to a gene: 4. The length of the CDR3 is 13 residues. The CDR3 DNA sequence: TGTGCCATCAGCTGGACAGGGGGAAACGAGCAGTACTTC. Translated, it gives CAISWTGGNEQYF.

The rearrangement uses TRBV7-3 and TRBJ1-6; the D is unclear. Between the trimmed V and J ends, which lost 1 base and 9 bases, there was a span of 13 bases. CDR3 length: 15 residues. Germline V gene lookup returns CDR1 SGHTA and CDR2 FQGTGA. In DNA form, the CDR3 reads TGTGCCAGCAGCTTAAGGATTCAAGCTACTTCACCCCTCCACTTT. This sequence encodes CASSLRIQATSPLHF.

This chain joins TRBV24-1 and TRBJ2-1; 10 bases map to TRBD2. The CDR3 loop spans 17 amino acids. Germline V lookup: CDR1 KGHDR, CDR2 SFDVKD. J lost 4 bases, V lost 2 bases, and 7 bases had no gene match. This CDR3 reads CATSDSHSGRGYNEQFF. CDR3 nucleotide sequence: TGTGCCACCAGTGATTCCCACAGCGGGAGGGGGTACAATGAGCAGTTCTTC.

J is TRBJ1-5 and V is TRBV5-1; 8 bases fit TRBD1. After removal of 4 bases from V and 6 bases from J, the junction contained 12 bases not matched to a gene. The CDR3 covers 16 residues. Germline values: CDR1 SGHRS, CDR2 YFSETQ. The CDR3 DNA follows: TGCGCCAGCAGCCCAAGAAATAGGACAGGGAGTCAGCCCCAGCATTTT. Protein product: CASSPRNRTGSQPQHF.

The chain combines TRBV28 with TRBJ1-2, with TRBD1 matching 9 bases. After removal of 4 bases from V and 8 bases from J, the junction contained 14 bases not matched to a gene. The CDR3 is made up of 16 amino acids. Per germline, CDR1 MDHEN and CDR2 SYDVKM. The CDR3 bases are TGTGCCAGCAGTTATTTGGCCGCGGGACAGGGACGGGGCTACACCTTC. This sequence encodes CASSYLAAGQGRGYTF.

This chain links TRBV5-4 with TRBJ1-2; 8 bases fit TRBD1. CDR1 and CDR2 (germline): SGHNT, YYREEE (reference sequence). The CDR3 contains 15 residues. V trimming: 4 bases; J trimming: 2 bases; junction bases outside the gene matches: 7. The CDR3 coding sequence is TGTGCCAGCAGCCTACCGGGACAGGAGAACTATGGCTACACCTTC. Its protein is CASSLPGQENYGYTF.

This clone was counted a single time. The rearrangement joins TRBV7-9 to TRBJ2-5; D perhaps matches TRBD1 (5 bases). V shed 5 bases and J shed 4 bases, with 17 bases lying between them. The CDR3 contains 15 residues. The germline V gene has CDR1 SEHNR and CDR2 FQNEAQ (reference sequence). The CDR3 bases are TGTGCCAGCAGCCACCCGTATAACAGGCGAGAGACCCAGTACTTC. This encodes CASSHPYNRRETQYF.

This chain links TRBV6-5 with TRBJ1-3; no clear D. V lost 6 bases, J lost 4 bases, and 16 bases lay in between. Germline V gene sequence: CDR1 MNHEY, CDR2 SVGAGI. The CDR3 has 15 amino acids. The CDR3, as DNA: TGTGCCAGCAGCCGCGAACCGATTCCGGGAAACACCATATATTTT. Translation: CASSREPIPGNTIYF.

The chain has TRBV3-1 (or the pseudogene TRBV3-2) and TRBJ1-6, with D perhaps TRBD1 (5 bases). Trimming removed 3 bases at V and 10 bases at J, with 7 bases between. Germline V gene data show CDR1 as LGHDT and CDR2 as YNNKEL (reference sequence). This CDR3 has 12 amino acids. This chain's CDR3 is CASSHNRSPLHF. The CDR3 nucleotides read TGTGCCAGCAGCCATAACAGGTCACCCCTCCACTTT.

This clone came up once. The V gene is TRBV3-1 (or the pseudogene TRBV3-2), the J gene TRBJ2-2, with a tentative D call TRBD1 (6 bases). V was shortened by 6 bases and J by 1 base, with 12 bases between the two germline ends. Germline CDR1 reads LGHDT; CDR2 reads YNNKEL (reference sequence). The CDR3 spans 15 residues. CDR3 nucleotides: TGTGCCAGCAGGGGGACATTAGAGAACACCGGGGAGCTGTTTTTT. As protein: CASRGTLENTGELFF.

The chain combines TRBV19 with TRBJ2-7; D is unclear. The CDR3 length is 14 residues. The germline V and J ends were trimmed by 5 bases and 0 bases, with 11 bases remaining between them. The germline V gene has CDR1 LNHDA and CDR2 SQIVND (reference sequence). The CDR3 DNA is TGTGCCAGTAGTGAGGCTGACATCTCCTACGAGCAGTACTTC. It is translated as CASSEADISYEQYF.

The chain is built from TRBV2 and TRBJ2-3, with TRBD2 matching over 12 bases. Germline CDR1 and CDR2: SNHLY and FYNNEI. Trimming took 7 bases from V and 1 from J; bases not matched to a gene: 6. CDR3 length: 16 amino acids. The chain's CDR3 is CASTNRLAGGTDTQYF. The CDR3, as DNA: TGTGCCAGCACAAATAGACTAGCGGGGGGCACAGATACGCAGTATTTT. Full variable domain (outside the CDR3, taken from reference TRBV2 and TRBJ2-3): EPEVTQTPSHQVTQMGQEVILRCVPISNHLYFYWYRQILGQKVEFLVSFYNNEISEKSEIFDDQFSVERPDGSNFTLKIRSTKLEDSAMYFCASTNRLAGGTDTQYFGPGTRLTVL.

This chain connects TRBV27 to TRBJ1-2, with D unclear. This CDR3 has 13 residues. Germline values: CDR1 MNHEY, CDR2 SMNVEV (reference sequence). V dropped 4 bases and J dropped 6 bases, with 12 bases sitting between them. CDR3 DNA: TGTGCCAGCAGTTCCCGATTAAGTCATGGCTACACCTTC. It yields the protein CASSSRLSHGYTF.

The chain couples TRBV2 to TRBJ2-7; D is unresolved. V was trimmed by 7 bases and J by 6 bases, leaving 16 bases between them. This CDR3 has 13 residues. Germline V gene lookup returns CDR1 SNHLY and CDR2 FYNNEI. Here the CDR3 DNA reads TGTGCCAGCAAGGGCAGCGCCCCACCCGAGCAGTACTTC. It codes for CASKGSAPPEQYF.